The source of this T cell receptor (beta chain) is a study of blood T cell repertoires in COVID-19. Looking at the study overall: Sites across the United States, Italy and Spain contributed samples from acute and convalescent COVID-19. Sources were T cells, B-cell-depleted T cells, or PBMCs; the material itself was cDNA or gDNA.

In the study's own analysis: Estimates of nucleated cell counts were drawn from the amplification of reference gene primers. The method was immunoSEQ multiplex PCR; TCRdb's version includes in-frame clones alone and lacks a portion of them. That table furnishes V, J and clone size, whereas the DNA furnished D and trimming. In the table there are about 260,000 clones, around 80% of which are singletons. There are 15 residues in the CDR3. Trimming cost V 0 bases and J 0 bases, with 7 bases left between them. Germline CDR1 reads SGHRS; CDR2 reads YFSETQ. Participants spanned ages about 18 to 90 years and resided in 20 to 30 US areas.

This receptor was taken from a man aged 25-45 years with acute COVID-19. The chain carries TRBV5-1 and TRBJ1-5; D is uncertain. The sequenced sample consisted of PBMCs or T cells enriched from blood (not recorded which). The CDR3 region is CASSLVPDSNQPQHF. CDR3 sequence (DNA): TGCGCCAGCAGCTTGGTCCCAGATAGCAATCAGCCCCAGCATTTT.